Listed here are 12 T cell receptor beta chains from one sample, sequenced in a study of OX40 agonist ivuxolimab in advanced cancers. The assay was immunoSEQ multiplex PCR, and TCRdb's table has in-frame clones only and misses some. The data contain tens of thousands of clones, approximately 91% of them singletons. This specimen consisted of CD4+ or CD8+ T cells sorted from blood, obtained in a trial of the OX40 agonist ivuxolimab. Receptors were obtained from an adult with an advanced solid tumor such as melanoma, head and neck, liver or kidney cancer.

This chain uses TRBV10-3 with TRBJ2-7; D remains ambiguous. V was pared by 0 bases and J by 3 bases, with 6 bases between. Germline V lookup: CDR1 ENHRY, CDR2 SYGVKD. This CDR3 comprises 13 residues. The CDR3 protein is CAISESVSYEQYF. The CDR3 DNA follows: TGTGCCATCAGTGAGTCGGTCAGCTACGAGCAGTACTTC.

The chain employs TRBV30 and TRBJ2-7; possible D gene TRBD2, 5 bases. The CDR3 is 13 residues long. The V end was cut by 3 bases, the J end by 3 bases, with 12 bases between. CDR1 is GTSNPN, CDR2 SVGIG, per germline (reference sequence). The CDR3 region is CAWRAAGRYEQYF. CDR3 in DNA: TGTGCCTGGAGAGCGGCAGGACGCTACGAGCAGTACTTC.

This clone came up once. The V and J genes are TRBV6-6 and TRBJ2-2, with D perhaps matching TRBD1 or TRBD2 (5 bases each). Germline assignment: CDR1 MNHNY and CDR2 SVGAGI (reference sequence). V lost 6 bases and J lost 6, with 11 bases in between. The CDR3 length is 13 residues. CDR3 nucleotides: TGTGCCAGCAGCCCGAGGGGAGCCGGGGAGCTGTTTTTT. The encoded protein is CASSPRGAGELFF.

The table lists this clone with a few counts. The CDR3 DNA is TGTGCCAGCAGTTACTCGTCAGGGAGACAGTACGAGCAGTACTTC. Encoded protein: CASSYSSGRQYEQYF. This chain joins TRBV6-6 and TRBJ2-7; D could derive from TRBD1 or TRBD2 (5 bases each). Deletions cut 0 bases from V and 4 bases from J, with 13 bases between. This CDR3 has 15 residues. Germline V gene sequence: CDR1 MNHNY, CDR2 SVGAGI (reference sequence).

The chain uses TRBV5-5 and TRBJ2-3; 8 bases map to TRBD2. V shed 0 bases and J 1 base; nucleotides not matched to a gene: 10. The V gene's germline CDR1 is SGHKS and CDR2 YYEKEE (reference sequence). The CDR3 has 18 residues. The CDR3 DNA reads TGTGCCAGCAGCTTGGGGGAGTCGGCGGGAGGAGGCACAGATACGCAGTATTTT. It translates to CASSLGESAGGGTDTQYF.

V and J are TRBV13 and TRBJ2-3; no definite D call. CDR1 is PRHDT and CDR2 is FYEKMQ in the germline V gene (reference sequence). The CDR3 totals 16 residues. V lost 4 bases and J 1 base, leaving 15 bases between the germline ends. This CDR3 reads CASSSCHLNCTDTQYF. DNA of the CDR3: TGTGCCAGCAGCTCCTGTCACCTCAACTGCACAGATACGCAGTATTTT.

This clone is a singleton in its sample. The V call is TRBV28, the J call TRBJ2-7; 8 nucleotides line up with TRBD2. V lost 7 bases to trimming and J lost 3 bases; unmatched junction nucleotides: 14. The germline gives CDR1 MDHEN, CDR2 SYDVKM. The CDR3 runs 16 residues. The CDR3 loop is CASTPLGLAGLYEQYF. DNA for the CDR3: TGTGCCAGCACCCCACTAGGACTAGCCGGTCTCTACGAGCAGTACTTC.

The J gene is TRBJ2-7, the V gene TRBV7-9, with D possibly called TRBD1 or TRBD2 (5 bases each). V shed 5 bases and J shed 4 bases, with 18 bases lying between them. This CDR3 is built from 15 residues. CDR1 is SEHNR, CDR2 FQNEAQ, per germline (reference sequence). The CDR3 DNA reads TGTGCCAGCAGCCCCCCCCGGGACCTAGGGTACGAGCAGTACTTC. It codes for CASSPPRDLGYEQYF.

The rearrangement uses TRBV18 and TRBJ2-7; TRBD2 might be the D (5 bases). CDR3 length: 12 amino acids. From germline, CDR1 is KGHSH and CDR2 LQKENI. V was cut by 2 bases and J by 5 bases, with 7 bases left in between. The DNA of the CDR3 is TGTGCCAGCTCACCAGAGGGCCACGAGCAGTACTTC. This encodes CASSPEGHEQYF.

The chain joins TRBV7-2 to TRBJ2-7; D gene ambiguous. Trimming removed 5 bases at V and 3 bases at J, with 8 bases between. In germline, CDR1 is SGHTA, CDR2 FQGNSA. The length of the CDR3 is 12 residues. CDR3: CASSAHDYEQYF. CDR3 nucleotide sequence: TGTGCCAGCAGCGCCCATGACTACGAGCAGTACTTC.

CDR3 region: CASSLVTSASLGGNEQFF. As DNA, the CDR3 is TGCGCCAGCAGCTTGGTGACCTCGGCCAGCCTAGGGGGGAATGAGCAGTTCTTC. The chain combines TRBV5-1 with TRBJ2-1, with D perhaps assigned TRBD1 or TRBD2 (6 bases each). Trimming stripped 0 bases from V and 7 bases from J, with 23 bases between. Per the germline V gene, CDR1 is SGHRS and CDR2 is YFSETQ. This CDR3 region has 18 residues.

The chain is built from TRBV7-2 and TRBJ2-5; TRBD1 is a possible D gene (5 bases). The CDR3 runs 13 residues. Germline V gene lookup returns CDR1 SGHTA and CDR2 FQGNSA. Between the trimmed V and J ends, which lost 1 base and 7 bases, there was a span of 10 bases. The CDR3 sequence is CASSLGPTGTQYF. For the CDR3, the DNA is TGTGCCAGCAGCTTAGGACCAACAGGGACCCAGTACTTC.